This TCR beta chain was found in a study of cytomegalovirus exposure and HLA in healthy donors. As for the donors, each was a healthy bone marrow donor. The primer mix had 60 Vbeta and 13 Jbeta primers. Sequencing used immunoSEQ multiplex PCR; TCRdb keeps in-frame clones, though not all of them. The profile shows fewer than 200,000 clones, over 80% of them singletons. Regarding the study as a whole: For cytomegalovirus status, the classifier reportedly gave diagnoses with high specificity and sensitivity. As was reported, the HLA-A and HLA-B alleles of most subjects were accurately predicted from TCR beta sequences. In a later analysis, compared with equally common non-associated chains, HLA-associated beta chains were more expanded.

After removal of 2 bases from V and 8 bases from J, the junction contained 3 bases not matched to a gene. This CDR3 contains 13 residues. Germline-derived CDR1 and CDR2 are MDHEN and SYDVKM. Concerning this clone itself: As yet, its antigen is unknown.

The sequence derives from a girl between 5 and 17 years old in good health and CMV-seropositive. The chain recombines TRBV28 with TRBJ1-1; 9 bases are a match to TRBD1. The specimen was PBMCs. CDR3 amino acids: CASSLTTGGEAFF. CDR3 nucleotides: TGTGCCAGCAGTTTAACTACAGGGGGCGAAGCTTTCTTT.